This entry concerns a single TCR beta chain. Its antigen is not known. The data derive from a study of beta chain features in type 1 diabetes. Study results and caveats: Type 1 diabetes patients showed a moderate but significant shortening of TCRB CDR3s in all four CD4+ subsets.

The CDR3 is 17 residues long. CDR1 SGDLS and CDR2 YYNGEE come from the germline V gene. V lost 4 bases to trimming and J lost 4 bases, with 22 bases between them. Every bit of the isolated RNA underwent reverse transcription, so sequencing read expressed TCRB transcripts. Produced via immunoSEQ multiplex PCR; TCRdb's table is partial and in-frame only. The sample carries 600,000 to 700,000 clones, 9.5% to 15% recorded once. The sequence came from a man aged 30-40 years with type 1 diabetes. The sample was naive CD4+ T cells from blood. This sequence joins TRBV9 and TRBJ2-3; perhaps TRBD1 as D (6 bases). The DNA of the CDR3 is TGTGCCAGCAGCCCCCGGTCCACCCAGGGGAGCGCAGATACGCAGTATTTT. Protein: CASSPRSTQGSADTQYF.